This T cell receptor (beta chain) was identified in a study of T-cell memory formation after mild COVID-19. About the study: In these data, TCR clusters were largely donor specific. Overall study results and limits: Day 15 to 85 contracting clones showed balanced CD4/CD8; later expanders leaned CD4+. Mainly CM and EM harbored the contracting CD4+ clones; mainly EMRA harbored the CD8+ ones.

Germline loops: CDR1 SEHNR, CDR2 FQNEAQ (reference sequence). This CDR3 spans 15 amino acids. Trimming removed 5 bases from V and 4 bases from J; junction bases left unmatched: 7. Barcoded TCR alpha and TCR beta cDNA libraries with UMIs came from 5'RACE using constant-segment primers. TCRdb redid the calling of the 5' RACE reads with MiXCR, one entry per CDR3 protein. The sample lists about 14,000 distinct CDR3 sequences, roughly 19% occurring once. Of note for this clonotype: Its cognate antigen is unknown.

The TCR was taken from an adult woman who had mild COVID-19 (a few samples of this study predate the infection). Cell type and time point are not known. The chain carries TRBV7-9 and TRBJ2-1; TRBD1 aligns across 8 bases. Sequencing was carried out using PBMCs or a T cell subset sorted from them (not recorded which). CDR3 coding DNA: TGTGCCAGCAGCCTAGGACAGGGCGCTTACAATGAGCAGTTCTTC. This encodes CASSLGQGAYNEQFF.